This TCR beta chain was captured in a study of T-cell reconstitution after alpha-beta-depleted transplantation in children. Preparing the TCRbeta library involved the use of unique molecular identifiers. TCRdb processed the PCR reads anew with MiXCR; each CDR3 protein has one entry. The repertoire holds 450,000 to 700,000 distinct CDR3 sequences, with 27% as singletons. The CDR3 has 15 amino acids. Looked up from germline, CDR1 is SGDLS and CDR2 is YYNGEE. V was clipped by 0 bases and J by 2 bases, with 6 bases between them. The chain has TRBV9 and TRBJ2-6, with D unclear. The TCR comes from a boy younger than two with Wiskott-Aldrich syndrome, due to receive a stem cell transplant. The sequenced sample was PBMCs, obtained before TCRalphabeta/CD19-depleted stem cell transplant. DNA for the CDR3: TGTGCCAGCAGCGTAGGCCAGGCTGGGGCCAACGTCCTGACTTTC. Its translation is CASSVGQAGANVLTF.